This T cell receptor (beta chain) is from a study of shared clonotypes between healthy human individuals. Overall study context: Plates per donor: three CD4 naive, three CD4 memory, two CD8 naive, one CD8 memory. Notes on the study in general: When compared with the clonotypes that were shared by all four sorted-subset donors, the non-shared clonotypes turned out to have lower generation probabilities.

A note on this clone: Its antigen remains unknown.

Germline CDR1 and CDR2: SGHTA and FQGNSA. CDR3 size: 15 residues. V was clipped by 5 bases and J by 10 bases; unmatched bases: 12. Investigators spread the genomic DNA of each subset evenly over several immunoSEQ plates. DNA at 150 to 200 ng, 25,000 to 35,000 T cell genomes, went into sorted-subset replicate PCRs. The data were produced by immunoSEQ multiplex PCR, yet TCRdb's version contains in-frame clones alone and is incomplete. The sample lists some 2,500,000 clones; approximately 93% were seen once. The TCR was taken from a man between 18 and 35 years old in good health. Some clones in this sample may be carry-over from other donors' samples. The rearrangement joins TRBV7-2 to TRBJ2-1, with 9 bases matching TRBD2. The sample consisted of naive CD4+ T cells from PBMCs. The subset is: CD45RA+ positively selected. Here the CDR3 DNA reads TGTGCCAGCAGCCCTACCAGGACTAGCGCAGGAGAGCAGTTCTTC. This encodes CASSPTRTSAGEQFF.